This TCR beta chain came from a study of T cells in Graves' hyperthyroidism and ophthalmopathy. The germline V and J ends were trimmed by 10 bases and 0 bases, with 22 bases remaining between them. Germline assignment: CDR1 ENHRY and CDR2 SYGVKD. There are 16 residues in the CDR3. Amplified regions were TCR beta CDR3 sequences from RNA transcripts. First-round RT-PCR targeting the TCR CDR3 was performed with the HTBI primer set. TCRdb reprocessed the multiplex PCR reads via MiXCR and lists one record per CDR3 protein. The table lists hundreds of thousands of distinct CDR3 sequences, 38% of them singletons.

The gene calls are TRBV10-3 and TRBJ2-7; D may be TRBD1 (6 bases). The specimen was blood. This TCR came from a man between 18 and 29 years old with Graves' hyperthyroidism. The CDR3 is CATSATRQAPSYEQYF. The CDR3 coding sequence is TGTGCCACCTCGGCCACAAGACAGGCGCCCTCCTACGAGCAGTACTTC.